This TCR beta chain is drawn from a study of T cell responses to AZD1222 COVID-19 vaccine. This CDR3 comprises 17 residues. In germline, CDR1 is LGHDT, CDR2 YNNKEL (reference sequence). The V and J ends lost 6 bases and 1 base, in that order; junction bases with no gene match: 12. TCRdb's table, derived via immunoSEQ multiplex PCR, lists solely in-frame clones and lacks some. The sample gives around 130,000 clones, around 87% of which show up once; around 3.1% is in the top ten. The sample here was peripheral blood, taken on day 0 of AZD1222 vaccination. The chain links TRBV3-1 (or the pseudogene TRBV3-2) to TRBJ2-1; TRBD2 agrees at 7 bases. This sequence was found in an adult in good health. The CDR3 spells CASRHRRIAGSYNEQFF. The DNA of the CDR3 is TGTGCCAGCAGGCATCGTAGAATAGCGGGTTCCTACAATGAGCAGTTCTTC.